This T cell receptor beta chain was profiled in a study of blood T cell repertoires in COVID-19. Original analysis: From reference gene primer amplification, estimates of nucleated cell counts were derived. The table came from immunoSEQ multiplex PCR; TCRdb's copy has only in-frame clones and leaves some out. Clone size and the V and J calls come from that table; the DNA yielded D and trimming. The sample lists approximately 250,000 clones; 70% to 90% were seen once. Enrolled during active infection, Seattle patients were then followed longitudinally. Trimming at V came to 1 base and at J to 4 bases, leaving 5 bases not matched to a gene. CDR1 is LGHDT, CDR2 YNNKEL, per germline (reference sequence). This CDR3 has 15 residues.

V gene TRBV3-1 (or the pseudogene TRBV3-2) combines with J gene TRBJ2-3, with 7 positions matching TRBD2. This TCR was sampled from a woman in her seventies with COVID-19, enrolled during active disease. The source material was peripheral blood. CDR3 residues: CASSQGRLAPDTQYF. The CDR3 DNA is TGTGCCAGCAGCCAAGGTCGACTAGCCCCAGATACGCAGTATTTT.